The next 25 T cell receptor beta chains were all read from a single sample in a study of T cell responses to AZD1222 COVID-19 vaccine (dated by TCRdb to the early 2020s). According to the study, the label for this sample's time point signals: baseline before first vaccination. The library came from the immunoSEQ multiplex PCR assay. The immuneACCESS repertoire file appears here via TCRdb, limited to in-frame rearrangements. These files lack a portion of the clones; in checked studies, under half of the deficit traces to unresolved V genes, and the cause of the others is not known. The sample yields about 130,000 clones; about 93% were counted once. The leading ten clones occupy more than 3.5% of the sample. Sequencing used peripheral blood, obtained on day 0 of AZD1222 vaccination. The receptors stem from an adult in good health.

The chain employs TRBV27 and TRBJ2-7, with D unclear. Germline values: CDR1 MNHEY, CDR2 SMNVEV (reference sequence). V lost 5 bases to trimming and J lost 3 bases, with 8 bases between them. The CDR3 totals 12 residues. CDR3 nucleotides: TGTGCCAGCAGTCCGACCTTCTACGAGCAGTACTTC. This encodes CASSPTFYEQYF.

The chain has TRBV6-5 and TRBJ2-7; D not certain. The germline V gene encodes CDR1 MNHEY and CDR2 SVGAGI. The length of the CDR3 is 15 residues. Trimming stripped 0 bases from V and 1 base from J, with 10 bases between. CDR3 residues: CASSYSTGASYEQYF. In DNA, the CDR3 is TGTGCCAGCAGTTACTCCACGGGTGCGTCCTACGAGCAGTACTTC.

The CDR3 sequence: CASSDVLRLTYEQYF. The DNA of the CDR3 is TGTGCCAGCAGCGACGTATTGCGGTTAACCTACGAGCAGTACTTC. The rearrangement joins TRBV7-9 to TRBJ2-7; D remains unclear. This CDR3 has 15 amino acids. Trimming took 5 bases from V and 2 from J, leaving 16 bases between them. Germline V gene data show CDR1 as SEHNR and CDR2 as FQNEAQ (reference sequence). The whole variable domain, remainder taken from reference TRBV7-9 and TRBJ2-7, is DTGVSQNPRHKITKRGQNVTFRCDPISEHNRLYWYRQTLGQGPEFLTYFQNEAQLEKSRLLSDRFSAERPKGSFSTLEIQRTEQGDSAMYLCASSDVLRLTYEQYFGPGTRLTVT.

V and J are TRBV19 and TRBJ1-1; D gene unclear. The CDR3 extends over 13 amino acids. CDR1 is LNHDA and CDR2 is SQIVND in the germline V gene (reference sequence). V dropped 3 bases and J dropped 3 bases, with 8 bases sitting between them. CDR3 DNA sequence: TGTGCCAGTAGTATGAAGAGGGACACTGAAGCTTTCTTT. This sequence encodes CASSMKRDTEAFF.

This rearrangement joins TRBV30 to TRBJ2-7; no reliable D call. Germline-derived CDR1 and CDR2 are GTSNPN and SVGIG (reference sequence). The CDR3 sequence is 14 residues long. V dropped 3 bases and J dropped 7 bases, with 19 bases sitting between them. CDR3 DNA: TGTGCCTGGAGCCCCTCCCCGGCCCAAAAGGAGCAGTACTTC. Its protein product is CAWSPSPAQKEQYF.

The chain recombines TRBV30 with TRBJ2-7, with D unresolved. Germline V CDR1 and CDR2: GTSNPN, SVGIG (reference sequence). The V end lost 8 bases, the J end lost 0 bases, and 11 bases lay between the germline ends. This CDR3 is built from 12 residues. Here the CDR3 reads CAADWSSYEQYF. For the CDR3, the DNA is TGTGCCGCCGACTGGAGCTCCTACGAGCAGTACTTC. The entire variable domain, with the rest obtained from reference TRBV30 and TRBJ2-7, is as follows: SQTIHQWPATLVQPVGSPLSLECTVEGTSNPNLYWYRQAAGRGLQLLFYSVGIGQISSEVPQNLSASRPQDRQFILSSKKLLLSDSGFYLCAADWSSYEQYFGPGTRLTVT.

V gene TRBV5-6 combines with J gene TRBJ1-4; D call uncertain. Trimming left V 1 base short and J 0 bases short, with 4 bases between. The CDR3 has 14 amino acids. Germline CDR1 SGHDT, CDR2 YYEEEE. The CDR3 nucleotides are TGTGCCAGCAGCTTGAAAGCAACTAATGAAAAACTGTTTTTT. This sequence encodes CASSLKATNEKLFF.

The rearrangement joins TRBV3-1 (or the pseudogene TRBV3-2) to TRBJ2-1; 10 bases are a match to TRBD2. The V gene end was trimmed by 0 bases and the J gene end by 5 bases; junction bases not matched to a gene: 13. CDR1 is LGHDT, CDR2 YNNKEL, per germline (reference sequence). The CDR3 totals 19 residues. CDR3 DNA: TGTGCCAGCAGCCAAGATGGATCCAGCGGGAGGGCCCAAGACAATGAGCAGTTCTTC. Its translation is CASSQDGSSGRAQDNEQFF.

This chain uses TRBV6-6 with TRBJ1-2; no reliable D call. Per germline, CDR1 MNHNY and CDR2 SVGAGI (reference sequence). V lost 6 bases, J lost 4 bases, and 12 bases lay in between. There are 13 residues in the CDR3. Here the CDR3 reads CASRSGSSYGYTF. Written as DNA, the CDR3 is TGTGCCAGCAGGTCCGGGTCATCCTATGGCTACACCTTC.

The gene calls are TRBV27 and TRBJ2-3, with a possible D match to TRBD1 (5 bases). The CDR3 extends over 15 amino acids. The ends were cut back, 8 bases at V and 2 bases at J, with 17 bases in the middle. CDR1 and CDR2 from the germline V gene are MNHEY and SMNVEV (reference sequence). CDR3 in amino acids: CASASNPRDTDTQYF. The CDR3 coding sequence is TGTGCCAGCGCCTCTAACCCCAGGGACACAGATACGCAGTATTTT.

The chain links TRBV19 to TRBJ2-7; tentative D call: TRBD2 (5 bases). V dropped 9 bases and J dropped 2 bases, with 17 bases sitting between them. This CDR3 is 14 amino acids long. CDR1 LNHDA and CDR2 SQIVND come from the germline V gene (reference sequence). The DNA of the CDR3 is TGTGCCAGCACCCCGCCGGGGTTACCCTACGAGCAGTACTTC. Translation gives CASTPPGLPYEQYF.

The chain carries TRBV9 and TRBJ2-5, with no clear D. The CDR3 totals 13 residues. V dropped 0 bases and J dropped 5 bases, with 8 bases sitting between them. The V gene's germline CDR1 is SGDLS and CDR2 YYNGEE. CDR3 sequence: CASSVGQLETQYF. CDR3 nucleotide sequence: TGTGCCAGCAGCGTAGGCCAGTTGGAGACCCAGTACTTC.

V usage is TRBV6-5 and J usage is TRBJ2-1; 7 nucleotides match TRBD1. Germline CDR1 is MNHEY and CDR2 is SVGAGI. The CDR3 covers 16 residues. The trim removed 2 bases at V and 0 bases at J, leaving 4 bases unmatched. The DNA of the CDR3 is TGTGCCAGCAGTTACCTACCAGGGGGCTCCTACAATGAGCAGTTCTTC. Amino acid sequence: CASSYLPGGSYNEQFF.

The J gene is TRBJ1-5, the V gene TRBV2; D is unresolved. Germline V gene lookup returns CDR1 SNHLY and CDR2 FYNNEI. With 7 bases removed from V and 4 bases from J, the gap between germline ends came to 17 bases. CDR3 length: 15 amino acids. The CDR3 loop is CASMGQGQSNQPQHF. Written as DNA, the CDR3 is TGTGCCAGCATGGGCCAAGGGCAGAGTAATCAGCCCCAGCATTTT.

This rearrangement joins TRBV7-2 to TRBJ2-7; the match to TRBD1 covers 11 bases. V shed 3 bases, J shed 5 bases, and the junction held 6 bases outside the gene matches. CDR3 length: 15 amino acids. Germline values: CDR1 SGHTA, CDR2 FQGNSA. The CDR3 region is CASSFRTGGWNEQYF. CDR3 DNA: TGTGCCAGCAGCTTTAGGACAGGGGGCTGGAACGAGCAGTACTTC.

The chain couples TRBV19 to TRBJ2-7, with D possibly TRBD2 on 5 matching bases. Trimming pared 4 bases from V and 7 bases from J, leaving 14 bases between. The CDR3 totals 13 residues. Per germline, CDR1 LNHDA and CDR2 SQIVND (reference sequence). CDR3 protein: CASSTRARLEQYF. The CDR3 nucleotides are TGTGCCAGTAGTACGAGGGCCCGCCTTGAGCAGTACTTC.

V gene TRBV12-3 or TRBV12-4 combines with J gene TRBJ2-7, with D unclear. The CDR3 contains 12 residues. The ends were cut back, 2 bases at V and 2 bases at J, with 4 bases in the middle. CDR3 nucleotide sequence: TGTGCCAGCAGTTTATCACCCTACGAGCAGTACTTC. It specifies CASSLSPYEQYF.

DNA for the CDR3: TGTGCCAGCAGCCCTACCCCCCGAGGCACCGGGGAGCTGTTTTTT. Translation: CASSPTPRGTGELFF. The genes are TRBV3-1 (or the pseudogene TRBV3-2) and TRBJ2-2; D not resolved. Looked up from germline, CDR1 is LGHDT and CDR2 is YNNKEL (reference sequence). Trimming cost V 4 bases and J 4 bases, with 13 bases left between them. The CDR3 runs to 15 residues.

The V gene is TRBV5-4, the J gene TRBJ1-2; TRBD1 matches 9 bases. J was trimmed by 4 bases and V by 5 bases; bases with no gene match: 6. This CDR3 is 14 amino acids long. Germline CDR1 reads SGHNT; CDR2 reads YYREEE (reference sequence). The CDR3 region is CASRWTGDRYGYTF. CDR3 nucleotides: TGTGCCAGCAGATGGACAGGGGACCGCTATGGCTACACCTTC.

CDR3 coding DNA: TGCGCCAGCAGCCAAATTGGGACTAGCTCCTACAATGAGCAGTTCTTC. Amino acids: CASSQIGTSSYNEQFF. The chain employs TRBV4-1 and TRBJ2-1; 8 nucleotides match TRBD2. CDR1 and CDR2 from the germline V gene are MGHRA and YSYEKL. The CDR3 is 16 residues long. The J segment lost 0 bases and the V segment lost 2 bases, leaving 3 bases of the junction unmatched.

The genes are TRBV19 and TRBJ2-2, with D tentatively TRBD1 (5 bases). Trimming left V 10 bases short and J 5 bases short, with 14 bases between. Germline V gives CDR1 LNHDA, CDR2 SQIVND (reference sequence). This CDR3 comprises 13 residues. CDR3 nucleotides: TGTGCCACCCGGACATTGGGGACCGGGGAGCTGTTTTTT. It codes for CATRTLGTGELFF.

This chain connects TRBV5-1 to TRBJ1-1, with a possible D match to TRBD1 (6 bases). There are 15 residues in the CDR3. V dropped 3 bases and J dropped 1 base, with 13 bases sitting between them. The germline CDR1 and CDR2 sequences are SGHRS and YFSETQ. The CDR3 DNA is TGCGCCAGCAGCTCAGACGGGACAACGAACACTGAAGCTTTCTTT. Translating gives CASSSDGTTNTEAFF. The whole variable domain, remainder taken from reference TRBV5-1 and TRBJ1-1, is KAGVTQTPRYLIKTRGQQVTLSCSPISGHRSVSWYQQTPGQGLQFLFEYFSETQRNKGNFPGRFSGRQFSNSRSEMNVSTLELGDSALYLCASSSDGTTNTEAFFGQGTRLTVV.

The rearrangement uses TRBV7-9 and TRBJ2-5, with D possibly TRBD1 on 5 matching bases. The CDR3 runs 15 residues. Deletions cut 5 bases from V and 1 base from J, with 14 bases between. Germline V lookup: CDR1 SEHNR, CDR2 FQNEAQ (reference sequence). This CDR3 is CASSQGPDSQETQYF. In DNA form, the CDR3 reads TGTGCCAGCAGCCAGGGCCCCGACAGCCAAGAGACCCAGTACTTC.

The chain employs TRBV12-5 and TRBJ2-7; 12 bases match TRBD2. CDR3 size: 19 residues. Germline CDR1 reads LGHNT; CDR2 reads FRNRAP. Trimming took 1 base from V and 3 from J; bases not matched to a gene: 13. The CDR3 DNA reads TGTGCTAGTGGTTTGGCACAGGGGGCTAGCGGGAGGGCCGACTACGAGCAGTACTTC. Amino acid sequence: CASGLAQGASGRADYEQYF.

V and J are TRBV7-2 and TRBJ1-2; tentatively, D is TRBD1 (6 bases). V gave up 1 base and J gave up 11 bases, with 14 bases separating them. The CDR3 has 13 amino acids. Germline CDR1 is SGHTA and CDR2 is FQGNSA. CDR3 DNA sequence: TGTGCCAGCAGCTTAGGGGACATCAGGATTTACACCTTC. It translates to CASSLGDIRIYTF.